Each of the 9 T cell receptor beta chains below was sequenced from the same sample in a study of OX40 agonist ivuxolimab in advanced cancers. The protocol was immunoSEQ multiplex PCR, while the TCRdb copy is restricted to in-frame clones and leaves out a portion. The table has over 15,000 clones, around 84% seen once. The specimen comprised CD4+ or CD8+ T cells sorted from blood, sampled in a trial of the OX40 agonist ivuxolimab. Receptors were obtained from an adult with an advanced solid tumor such as melanoma, head and neck, liver or kidney cancer.

The J gene is TRBJ1-2, the V gene TRBV6-1, with D uncertain. CDR3 size: 14 residues. Trimming took 3 bases from V and 0 from J, leaving 8 bases between them. The germline V gene has CDR1 MNHNS and CDR2 SASEGT. CDR3: CASSETLSNYGYTF. The DNA for the CDR3 is TGTGCCAGCAGTGAGACCCTCTCTAACTATGGCTACACCTTC.

This sequence joins TRBV6-5 and TRBJ1-5, with no clear D. The germline V gene has CDR1 MNHEY and CDR2 SVGAGI. V gave up 0 bases and J gave up 9 bases, with 9 bases separating them. The CDR3 is made up of 13 amino acids. CDR3 residues: CASSYSKSGPQHF. CDR3 bases: TGTGCCAGCAGTTACTCGAAATCCGGGCCCCAGCATTTT.

In the case of this clone: Different DNA sequences within this sample yield the same CDR3. The J gene is TRBJ1-2, the V gene TRBV5-1; 10 nucleotides agree with TRBD1. The CDR3 runs to 13 residues. V lost 4 bases and J lost 7; bases outside the gene matches: 4. Germline loops: CDR1 SGHRS, CDR2 YFSETQ. CDR3 amino acids: CASSRDRGSGYTF. The CDR3 DNA sequence: TGCGCCAGCAGCCGGGACAGGGGTAGTGGCTACACCTTC. The full variable domain, in which reference TRBV5-1 and TRBJ1-2 provide the parts outside the CDR3, is KAGVTQTPRYLIKTRGQQVTLSCSPISGHRSVSWYQQTPGQGLQFLFEYFSETQRNKGNFPGRFSGRQFSNSRSEMNVSTLELGDSALYLCASSRDRGSGYTFGSGTRLTVV.

The CDR3: CASSWTLGDYEQYF. CDR3 DNA: TGTGCCAGCAGCTGGACCTTGGGGGACTACGAGCAGTACTTC. This chain uses TRBV5-6 with TRBJ2-7; possibly TRBD1 or TRBD2 for D (5 bases each). The length of the CDR3 is 14 residues. Germline CDR1 is SGHDT and CDR2 is YYEEEE. Between the trimmed V and J ends, which lost 3 bases and 3 bases, there was a span of 13 bases.

The V call is TRBV7-2, the J call TRBJ1-2; a weak D match, TRBD1 (5 bases). The CDR3 has 14 residues. Germline V gene sequence: CDR1 SGHTA, CDR2 FQGNSA. The V gene lost 1 base and the J gene lost 2 bases, with 8 bases spanning the gap. Here the CDR3 reads CASSLVPGNYGYTF. Here the CDR3 DNA reads TGTGCCAGCAGCTTAGTTCCAGGGAACTATGGCTACACCTTC.

V is TRBV29-1 and J is TRBJ1-1, with a possible D match to TRBD1 (6 bases). This CDR3 spans 13 amino acids. V dropped 6 bases and J dropped 1 base, with 12 bases sitting between them. Germline CDR1 is SQVTM and CDR2 is ANQGSEA. In DNA, the CDR3 is TGCAGCGTCCCAGCGGACAGGAACACTGAAGCTTTCTTT. Protein product: CSVPADRNTEAFF. The entire variable domain, with the rest obtained from reference TRBV29-1 and TRBJ1-1, is as follows: SAVISQKPSRDICQRGTSLTIQCQVDSQVTMMFWYRQQPGQSLTLIATANQGSEATYESGFVIDKFPISRPNLTFSTLTVSNMSPEDSSIYLCSVPADRNTEAFFGQGTRLTVV.

The rearrangement joins TRBV29-1 to TRBJ1-5; D is unresolved. V was cut by 5 bases and J by 2 bases, with 7 bases left in between. The length of the CDR3 is 12 residues. CDR1 is SQVTM, CDR2 ANQGSEA, per germline. DNA of the CDR3: TGCAGCGTTCGGGAGGGCAATCAGCCCCAGCATTTT. It specifies CSVREGNQPQHF.

CDR3 DNA sequence: TGTGCCACCAGCAGAGATTTCGGGGTGGGAGATGGAAATGAGCAGTTCTTC. This codes for CATSRDFGVGDGNEQFF. The chain has TRBV15 and TRBJ2-1, with D possibly matching TRBD2 (5 bases). V was pared by 0 bases and J by 7 bases, with 19 bases between. The CDR3 consists of 17 residues. Per the germline V gene, CDR1 is LNHNV and CDR2 is YYDKDF (reference sequence).

The CDR3 region is CASVPPRGVHYNEQFF. For the CDR3, the DNA is TGTGCCAGCGTTCCCCCGCGGGGAGTTCACTACAATGAGCAGTTCTTC. This sequence joins TRBV7-2 and TRBJ2-1; D perhaps matches TRBD2 (6 bases). The V gene lost 8 bases and the J gene lost 3 bases, with 20 bases spanning the gap. The CDR3 is 16 amino acids. The germline V gene encodes CDR1 SGHTA and CDR2 FQGNSA. Supplemented by reference TRBV7-2 and TRBJ2-1, the full variable domain reads GAGVSQSPSNKVTEKGKDVELRCDPISGHTALYWYRQSLGQGLEFLIYFQGNSAPDKSGLPSDRFSAERTGGSVSTLTIQRTQQEDSAVYLCASVPPRGVHYNEQFFGPGTRLTVL.